This T cell receptor (beta chain) was recovered during a study of cytomegalovirus exposure and HLA in healthy donors. Each donor was healthy, and each was a bone marrow donor. The PCR had 60 Vbeta and 13 Jbeta primers. TCRdb's table, derived via immunoSEQ multiplex PCR, lists solely in-frame clones and lacks some. The table lists about 130,000 clones, around 73% of them singletons. On this clone itself: Its antigen is currently unknown.

The study's findings and limits: The HLA-A and HLA-B alleles of most subjects were reportedly predicted accurately from TCR beta sequences. Being indistinguishable, some V segments were excluded, TRBV6-2 and TRBV6-3 among them. In terms of immune exposure information, only CMV serostatus was available.

Germline CDR1 is MDHEN and CDR2 is SYDVKM. The CDR3 loop spans 14 amino acids. The V gene lost 2 bases and the J gene lost 5 bases, with 13 bases spanning the gap. Input material: PBMCs. The rearrangement uses TRBV28 and TRBJ2-7; weak D call: TRBD2 (5 bases). This receptor was identified in a man aged 55 to 69 in good health and CMV-seropositive. CDR3 protein: CASSLPGRENEQYF. CDR3 in DNA: TGTGCCAGCAGTTTACCGGGGAGAGAGAACGAGCAGTACTTC.